Reported below is one T cell receptor (beta chain). This sample was taken from a study of blood T cell repertoires in COVID-19. In the study overall: There were acute and convalescent COVID-19 samples, and they came from the United States, Italy and Spain.

Profiled with immunoSEQ multiplex PCR; TCRdb holds only in-frame clones, not every one. The profile covers over 300,000 clones, with around 88% appearing a single time and 1.5% to 2% taken by the ten largest. The CDR3 contains 15 residues. V lost 5 bases and J lost 2, with 13 bases in between. Germline CDR1 is SGHTA and CDR2 is FQGNSA. This TCR derives from a woman between 45 and 65 years old with acute or convalescent COVID-19. This chain connects TRBV7-2 to TRBJ1-5; D unresolved. The sample consisted of peripheral blood. The CDR3 coding sequence is TGTGCCAGCAGCCGCGGCGGCAGAGGCAATCAGCCCCAGCATTTT. Protein: CASSRGGRGNQPQHF.